The 25 T cell receptor beta chains reported below all come from one sample, sequenced in a study of graft-versus-host responses after intestinal transplantation. Their antigens remain unidentified. Here immunoSEQ multiplex PCR was the method, and the copy in TCRdb shows in-frame clones only, minus some. The sample consists of approximately 90,000 clones, about nine tenths of them appearing once. Sequenced here: unstimulated CD4+ T cells sorted from spleen or lymph node cells, sampled before transplant. These receptors all stem from a human donor who was the organ donor for an intestinal transplant.

The rearrangement uses TRBV2 and TRBJ2-5; D remains ambiguous. V lost 8 bases to trimming and J lost 4 bases, with 8 bases between them. The length of the CDR3 is 11 residues. Germline assignment: CDR1 SNHLY and CDR2 FYNNEI. The CDR3 region is CASRSGETQYF. Written as DNA, the CDR3 is TGTGCCAGCCGCTCGGGAGAGACCCAGTACTTC. Looking up the rest from reference TRBV2 and TRBJ2-5 gives the full variable domain: EPEVTQTPSHQVTQMGQEVILRCVPISNHLYFYWYRQILGQKVEFLVSFYNNEISEKSEIFDDQFSVERPDGSNFTLKIRSTKLEDSAMYFCASRSGETQYFGPGTRLLVL.

The genes are TRBV5-1 and TRBJ1-6; 7 bases align to TRBD1. The length of the CDR3 is 13 residues. The V gene's germline CDR1 is SGHRS and CDR2 YFSETQ. The CDR3 loop reads CPSGDSSNSPLHF. The CDR3 DNA is TGCCCCTCCGGGGACAGTAGCAATTCACCCCTCCACTTT.

This rearrangement joins TRBV6-1 to TRBJ1-4, with D unresolved. CDR3 size: 13 residues. V lost 6 bases and J lost 4, with 9 bases in between. Germline V CDR1 and CDR2: MNHNS, SASEGT. This CDR3 reads CASRRVGNEKLFF. The CDR3 nucleotides read TGTGCCAGCAGACGGGTTGGTAATGAAAAACTGTTTTTT.

This clone was observed a single time. Different DNA sequences within this sample yield the same CDR3. The chain employs TRBV7-3 and TRBJ1-1; possible D gene TRBD1, 6 bases. The germline V gene has CDR1 SGHTA and CDR2 FQGTGA. V was clipped by 5 bases and J by 1 base, with 8 bases between them. This CDR3 is 13 amino acids long. Written as DNA, the CDR3 is TGTGCCAGCAGCGAGGGACAGAACACTGAAGCTTTCTTT. This gives the protein CASSEGQNTEAFF.

This rearrangement joins TRBV7-3 to TRBJ2-5, with 8 bases aligning to TRBD2. Germline V gene data show CDR1 as SGHTA and CDR2 as FQGTGA. The CDR3 is 15 amino acids. The V segment lost 1 base and the J segment 5 bases; nucleotides outside the gene matches: 6. The CDR3 here is CASSLNSGEGETQYF. CDR3 DNA sequence: TGTGCCAGCAGCTTAAATAGCGGGGAGGGGGAGACCCAGTACTTC. The whole variable domain, filled in from reference TRBV7-3 and TRBJ2-5, reads GAGVSQTPSNKVTEKGKYVELRCDPISGHTALYWYRQSLGQGPEFLIYFQGTGAADDSGLPNDRFFAVRPEGSVSTLKIQRTERGDSAVYLCASSLNSGEGETQYFGPGTRLLVL.

Here the CDR3 DNA reads TGTGCCAGTAGTATGTACCAGAACTATGGCTACACCTTC. As protein: CASSMYQNYGYTF. This chain joins TRBV19 and TRBJ1-2, with D unresolved. CDR1 and CDR2 (germline): LNHDA, SQIVND (reference sequence). The CDR3 consists of 13 residues. V dropped 3 bases and J dropped 2 bases, with 7 bases sitting between them.

Details on this clone: The junction differs from germline at one of its ends, possibly a read error. Other DNA sequences in the same sample also yield this CDR3. The rearrangement links TRBV19 to TRBJ1-2, with D perhaps TRBD1 (5 bases). CDR3 size: 15 residues. CDR1 and CDR2 from the germline V gene are LNHDA and SQIVND (reference sequence). CDR3 nucleotides: TGTGCCAGCCGTCGGTCCAGGGATGGGGTGTATGGCTATACCTTC. It translates to CASRRSRDGVYGYTF.

As concerns this clone: An end of the junction does not agree with germline; a read error may underlie this. The rearrangement links TRBV7-7 to TRBJ2-5, with 10 positions matching TRBD2. The CDR3 totals 14 residues. The V gene's germline CDR1 is SSHAT and CDR2 FNYEAQ (reference sequence). The CDR3 DNA reads as TGTGCTAGCAGTTCTAGCGGGAGTCGGGAGACCCAGTACTTC. Translated: CASSSSGSRETQYF.

V gene TRBV10-3 combines with J gene TRBJ1-2; maybe TRBD1 (5 bases). Germline loops: CDR1 ENHRY, CDR2 SYGVKD. The CDR3 covers 11 residues. V was pared by 9 bases and J by 3 bases, with 8 bases between. The DNA of the CDR3 is TGTGCCATTGGACAAGACTATGGCTACACCTTC. This translates into CAIGQDYGYTF.

This clone appeared once. The gene calls are TRBV9 and TRBJ2-3, with 10 bases matching TRBD2. The junction had 5 bases not matched to a gene; V was cut back by 4 bases and J by 0 bases. Germline CDR1 reads SGDLS; CDR2 reads YYNGEE. The CDR3 spans 16 residues. The CDR3 here is CASSPLAGESTDTQYF. As DNA, the CDR3 is TGTGCCAGCAGCCCTCTAGCGGGGGAGAGCACAGATACGCAGTATTTT.

The gene calls are TRBV11-1 and TRBJ2-5; tentative D call: TRBD2 (5 bases). Germline CDR1 SGHAT, CDR2 FQDESV (reference sequence). V lost 6 bases and J 1 base, leaving 9 bases between the germline ends. The CDR3 length is 13 residues. The CDR3 nucleotides read TGTGCCAGCAGAGGACTGGGCCAAGAGACCCAGTACTTC. Its translation: CASRGLGQETQYF.

This chain links TRBV27 with TRBJ2-3; the D is unclear. Germline CDR1 and CDR2: MNHEY and SMNVEV (reference sequence). Trimming cost V 6 bases and J 9 bases, with 22 bases left between them. The CDR3 spans 15 residues. CDR3 amino acids: CASSQFMGVAVTQYF. The DNA of the CDR3 is TGTGCCAGCAGCCAATTCATGGGTGTGGCGGTCACGCAGTATTTT.

CDR3: CASSLTGQDQPQHF. The CDR3 coding sequence is TGTGCCAGCAGCTTGACAGGACAAGATCAGCCCCAGCATTTT. The V gene is TRBV28, the J gene TRBJ1-5, with a tentative D call TRBD1 (6 bases). Germline lookup yields CDR1 MDHEN and CDR2 SYDVKM. CDR3 length equals 14 residues. The V and J ends lost 6 bases and 5 bases respectively, with 14 bases between them.

This clone has more than one count but fewer than ten. The rearrangement uses TRBV6-6 and TRBJ1-5; D is uncertain. Trimming took off 6 bases at V and 10 bases at J, with 10 bases between the two ends. The germline V gene encodes CDR1 MNHNY and CDR2 SVGAGI (reference sequence). This CDR3 is 11 amino acids long. The CDR3 is CASSEGAPQHF. CDR3 nucleotides: TGTGCCAGCAGCGAAGGAGCACCCCAGCATTTT.

The CDR3 nucleotides read TGTGCCAGCTCACCAAGGGGTCAAGAGACCCAGTACTTC. Protein: CASSPRGQETQYF. This chain joins TRBV18 and TRBJ2-5; D is perhaps TRBD1 (5 bases). V was shortened by 2 bases and J by 2 bases, with 6 bases between the two germline ends. Germline CDR1 is KGHSH and CDR2 is LQKENI. This CDR3 has 13 residues.

The CDR3 DNA reads as TGTGCCAGCAGTTTGACTAGCGGGCCTTACGGAGAGCAGTACTTC. Its translation: CASSLTSGPYGEQYF. The V gene is TRBV6-6, the J gene TRBJ2-7; 10 positions agree with TRBD2. Per germline, CDR1 MNHNY and CDR2 SVGAGI (reference sequence). The CDR3 loop spans 15 amino acids. Trimming took 4 bases from V and 7 from J; bases not matched to a gene: 10.

This rearrangement joins TRBV7-9 to TRBJ1-2, with D maybe TRBD1 (6 bases). Trimming took 1 base from V and 8 from J, leaving 14 bases between them. The CDR3 is 14 amino acids. Germline V gives CDR1 SEHNR, CDR2 FQNEAQ (reference sequence). The CDR3 region is CASSLGDRQDGYTF. The CDR3 coding sequence is TGTGCCAGCAGCTTAGGGGATCGACAGGACGGCTACACCTTC.

Only a few counts were recorded for this clone. V usage is TRBV11-2 and J usage is TRBJ2-7; 9 positions agree with TRBD1. The CDR3 length is 13 residues. The V and J ends lost 5 bases and 3 bases, in that order; junction bases with no gene match: 2. The germline V gene encodes CDR1 SGHAT and CDR2 FQNNGV. CDR3 region: CASSQTGGYEQYF. CDR3 nucleotide sequence: TGTGCCAGCAGCCAGACAGGGGGCTACGAGCAGTACTTC.

The gene calls are TRBV5-1 and TRBJ2-7; a possible D gene is TRBD2 (6 bases). CDR3 length equals 14 residues. V lost 1 base and J 3 bases, leaving 11 bases between the germline ends. CDR1 SGHRS and CDR2 YFSETQ come from the germline V gene. For the CDR3, the DNA is TGCGCCAGCAGCTTGACGGGAGAGATCTACGAGCAGTACTTC. It is translated as CASSLTGEIYEQYF. The full variable domain, with the rest looked up from reference TRBV5-1 and TRBJ2-7, is KAGVTQTPRYLIKTRGQQVTLSCSPISGHRSVSWYQQTPGQGLQFLFEYFSETQRNKGNFPGRFSGRQFSNSRSEMNVSTLELGDSALYLCASSLTGEIYEQYFGPGTRLTVT.

The CDR3 DNA sequence: TGTGCCAGCAGCTTAGAACGAGGGGGCGATCGTTATGGCTACACCTTC. Encoded protein: CASSLERGGDRYGYTF. The chain recombines TRBV7-8 with TRBJ1-2, with 7 bases fitting TRBD1. Per germline, CDR1 SGHVS and CDR2 FQNEAQ. Trimming cost V 1 base and J 5 bases; bases outside gene matches: 10. The length of the CDR3 is 16 residues.

The gene calls are TRBV30 and TRBJ2-2, with D uncertain. Trimming left V 8 bases short and J 0 bases short, with 10 bases between. The CDR3 consists of 13 residues. Germline CDR1 reads GTSNPN; CDR2 reads SVGIG (reference sequence). The CDR3 nucleotides are TGTGCCGAGACAAGGACGAACACCGGGGAGCTGTTTTTT. Translated: CAETRTNTGELFF. The variable domain in full, completed from reference TRBV30 and TRBJ2-2, reads SQTIHQWPATLVQPVGSPLSLECTVEGTSNPNLYWYRQAAGRGLQLLFYSVGIGQISSEVPQNLSASRPQDRQFILSSKKLLLSDSGFYLCAETRTNTGELFFGEGSRLTVL.

The chain joins TRBV5-1 to TRBJ1-2; possible D gene TRBD1, 6 bases. Per the germline V gene, CDR1 is SGHRS and CDR2 is YFSETQ. CDR3 length equals 14 residues. Trimming left V 4 bases short and J 2 bases short, with 12 bases between. The CDR3 protein is CASSPRQDNYGYTF. The CDR3 DNA sequence: TGCGCCAGCAGCCCCAGACAGGACAACTATGGCTACACCTTC. Full variable domain (remainder filled in from reference TRBV5-1 and TRBJ1-2): KAGVTQTPRYLIKTRGQQVTLSCSPISGHRSVSWYQQTPGQGLQFLFEYFSETQRNKGNFPGRFSGRQFSNSRSEMNVSTLELGDSALYLCASSPRQDNYGYTFGSGTRLTVV.

The V call is TRBV2, the J call TRBJ2-2; TRBD1 is a possible D gene (6 bases). The ends were cut back, 8 bases at V and 0 bases at J, with 13 bases in the middle. Germline CDR1 is SNHLY and CDR2 is FYNNEI. There are 15 residues in the CDR3. The CDR3, as DNA: TGTGCCAGCCATGGGACACCTGCGAACACCGGGGAGCTGTTTTTT. Protein: CASHGTPANTGELFF.

In nucleotides, the CDR3 is TGTGCCAGCAGCCAAGAGGGGGCGCTGGACGAGCAGTACTTC. This codes for CASSQEGALDEQYF. The chain employs TRBV4-2 and TRBJ2-7; TRBD1 is a possible D gene (6 bases). The CDR3 runs to 14 residues. Germline-derived CDR1 and CDR2 are LGHNA and YNFKEQ. V gave up 0 bases and J gave up 5 bases, with 11 bases separating them.

The rearrangement uses TRBV7-9 and TRBJ2-7, with TRBD1 matching 8 bases. Germline V gives CDR1 SEHNR, CDR2 FQNEAQ (reference sequence). Trimming at V came to 6 bases and at J to 2 bases, leaving 6 bases not matched to a gene. The CDR3 extends over 14 amino acids. Here the CDR3 DNA reads TGTGCCAGCAGACCAGGACAGGGCACCTACGAGCAGTACTTC. Protein sequence: CASRPGQGTYEQYF.